These 13 T cell receptor beta chains were all obtained from the same sample, sequenced in a study of blood T cell repertoires in COVID-19. The data were produced by immunoSEQ multiplex PCR, yet TCRdb's version contains in-frame clones alone and is incomplete. The sample gives 240,000 or so clones, around 80% of which show up once; less than 4% is in the top ten. Specimen: peripheral blood. Every receptor here comes from a young woman with acute or convalescent COVID-19.

The sample holds a few counts of this clone. The chain couples TRBV28 to TRBJ1-2, with 8 nucleotides matching TRBD1. Germline CDR1 is MDHEN and CDR2 is SYDVKM. There are 14 residues in the CDR3. The V segment lost 6 bases and the J segment 4 bases; nucleotides outside the gene matches: 7. CDR3 DNA sequence: TGTGCCAGCAGCACAGGGGGAAGGGGCTATGGCTACACCTTC. Its protein is CASSTGGRGYGYTF.

The chain has TRBV2 and TRBJ1-2; D gene ambiguous. Trimming removed 7 bases at V and 4 bases at J, with 10 bases between. Germline CDR1 SNHLY, CDR2 FYNNEI. This CDR3 spans 12 amino acids. The CDR3 region is CASNGGGYGYTF. CDR3 nucleotides: TGTGCCAGCAATGGAGGCGGCTATGGCTACACCTTC.

The chain is built from TRBV4-2 and TRBJ2-5; 8 nucleotides match TRBD1. CDR1 is LGHNA and CDR2 is YNFKEQ in the germline V gene. There are 19 residues in the CDR3. With 1 base clipped from V and 5 bases from J, the junction kept 18 bases outside the gene matches. CDR3 amino acids: CASSQGGPDREMGSETQYF. The CDR3 bases are TGTGCCAGCAGCCAAGGAGGCCCGGACAGGGAGATGGGGTCGGAGACCCAGTACTTC.

The J gene is TRBJ2-1, the V gene TRBV15; a possible D gene is TRBD2 (5 bases). The CDR3 spans 16 residues. Germline-derived CDR1 and CDR2 are LNHNV and YYDKDF (reference sequence). Trimming stripped 0 bases from V and 4 bases from J, with 13 bases between. DNA for the CDR3: TGTGCCACCAGCAGAGACCGCGGGTTGGGGTACAATGAGCAGTTCTTC. This sequence encodes CATSRDRGLGYNEQFF.

This clone has a handful of counts. The chain combines TRBV4-1 with TRBJ2-7; TRBD2 matches at 8 bases. In germline, CDR1 is MGHRA, CDR2 YSYEKL. V was pared by 0 bases and J by 2 bases, with 12 bases of the junction left unmatched. CDR3 length: 18 residues. CDR3 sequence reads: CASSQDPTAGELTYEQYF. CDR3 nucleotide sequence: TGCGCCAGCAGCCAAGATCCGACAGCGGGAGAGTTAACCTACGAGCAGTACTTC.

The gene calls are TRBV7-2 and TRBJ2-3, with 8 bases aligning to TRBD2. The CDR3 has 15 amino acids. The germline CDR1 and CDR2 sequences are SGHTA and FQGNSA. V dropped 1 base and J dropped 6; count of bases not matched to a gene: 6. The CDR3 reads CASSLVPGGRDTQYF. In DNA form, the CDR3 reads TGTGCCAGCAGCTTAGTCCCGGGAGGGCGGGATACGCAGTATTTT.

The rearrangement links TRBV30 to TRBJ1-1; D may be TRBD1 (6 bases). CDR3 length: 16 residues. CDR1 GTSNPN and CDR2 SVGIG come from the germline V gene (reference sequence). V shed 0 bases and J shed 3 bases, with 17 bases lying between them. The CDR3 protein is CAWSVPLAGADTEAFF. The CDR3 DNA is TGTGCCTGGAGTGTACCCCTTGCGGGGGCAGACACTGAAGCTTTCTTT.

The V gene is TRBV5-8, the J gene TRBJ2-2; a possible D gene is TRBD2 (7 bases). This CDR3 is 17 amino acids long. The germline V gene encodes CDR1 SGHTS and CDR2 YDEGEE. Trimming removed 4 bases from V and 2 bases from J, with 18 bases in between. The CDR3 here is CASSPRGASFNTGELFF. CDR3 nucleotide sequence: TGTGCCAGCAGCCCACGGGGGGCAAGCTTTAACACCGGGGAGCTGTTTTTT.

V and J are TRBV9 and TRBJ2-7; D gene uncertain. V lost 4 bases and J lost 3, with 8 bases in between. Germline V lookup: CDR1 SGDLS, CDR2 YYNGEE. This CDR3 comprises 12 residues. The CDR3 region is CASSRSSYEQYF. CDR3 nucleotide sequence: TGTGCCAGCAGCCGTAGTAGCTACGAGCAGTACTTC.

This clone was found once. CDR3 nucleotides: TGTGCCAGCAACCCTATTGGACTAGCGGGAAATGAGCAGTTCTTC. Encoded protein: CASNPIGLAGNEQFF. The chain recombines TRBV6-5 with TRBJ2-1; 12 nucleotides line up with TRBD2. CDR1 is MNHEY, CDR2 SVGAGI, per germline. The CDR3 loop spans 15 amino acids. Trimming removed 7 bases from V and 7 bases from J; junction bases left unmatched: 8.

V is TRBV11-2 and J is TRBJ1-1; D is unresolved. The CDR3 is 15 amino acids. Germline lookup yields CDR1 SGHAT and CDR2 FQNNGV. V gave up 0 bases and J gave up 0 bases, with 8 bases separating them. The CDR3 bases are TGTGCCAGCAGCTTAGACAGTCTCATGAACACTGAAGCTTTCTTT. This gives the protein CASSLDSLMNTEAFF.

The rearrangement uses TRBV10-3 and TRBJ2-7, with 9 bases fitting TRBD2. CDR1 ENHRY and CDR2 SYGVKD come from the germline V gene. V trimming: 4 bases; J trimming: 4 bases; junction bases outside the gene matches: 5. The CDR3 runs to 14 residues. CDR3 protein: CAISGASGNYEQYF. The CDR3 bases are TGTGCCATCAGTGGGGCTAGCGGGAATTACGAGCAGTACTTC.

The chain carries TRBV9 and TRBJ2-7; the match to TRBD2 covers 7 bases. Trimming took 0 bases from V and 5 from J; bases not matched to a gene: 5. The germline V gene encodes CDR1 SGDLS and CDR2 YYNGEE. CDR3 size: 14 residues. The CDR3 spells CASSVGITSDEQYF. As DNA, the CDR3 is TGTGCCAGCAGCGTAGGGATAACTAGCGACGAGCAGTACTTC.